The rows below give T cell receptor beta chains drawn from one sample of a study of blood T cell repertoires in COVID-19. Sequencing was performed with immunoSEQ multiplex PCR; in TCRdb, only in-frame clones are kept and a portion is missing. The data contain about 140,000 clones, around 80% of them singletons. The specimen sequenced was peripheral blood. The receptors originated from a woman between 45 and 60 years old with acute or convalescent COVID-19. Both conserved end residues are part of each CDR3. D genes are given only for firm matches. Not all rows give a size; the values are once, few, many and, for expanded clones, a class.

TRBJ1-2	TRBV5-1	-	-	TGCGCCAGCAGCCCTGATCAGGTCTTCTATGGCTACACCTTC	CASSPDQVFYGYTF
TRBJ1-6	TRBV7-8	-	-	TGTGCCAGCAGCTTAGCGCCGGGGGGGAATTCACCCCTCCACTTT	CASSLAPGGNSPLHF
TRBJ1-1	TRBV9	-	TRBD1	TGTGCCAGCAGCGGGAGCAGGACAGGGGTGAACACTGAAGCTTTCTTT	CASSGSRTGVNTEAFF
TRBJ1-1	TRBV7-9	once	-	TGTGCCAGCAGCTTAATCTCGGGGAACACTGAAGCTTTCTTT	CASSLISGNTEAFF
TRBJ1-6	TRBV4-2	-	-	TGTGCCAGCAGCCACCCTGCGGGGTCTCATTCACCCCTCCACTTT	CASSHPAGSHSPLHF
TRBJ2-3	TRBV4-3	-	-	TGCGCCAGCAGCCAAGATTTTGGCAGAAGCACAGATACGCAGTATTTT	CASSQDFGRSTDTQYF
TRBJ2-3	TRBV5-1	-	-	TGCGCCAGCAGCTCGCCGAGTGAGAGCACAGATACGCAGTATTTT	CASSSPSESTDTQYF
TRBJ1-1	TRBV18	-	-	TGTGCCAGCTCACCCCCTCCGGGGGGCATTGAAGCTTTCTTT	CASSPPPGGIEAFF
TRBJ1-2	TRBV5-1	-	-	TGCGCCAGCAGCTTGGGGACAGAGGGAAACGGCTACACCTTC	CASSLGTEGNGYTF
TRBJ2-7	TRBV11-2	-	TRBD1	TGTGCCAGCAGCTTAGATCCCCAGGGGGCGCACGAGCAGTACTTC	CASSLDPQGAHEQYF
TRBJ2-7	TRBV7-2	once	TRBD1	TGTGCCAGCGGACTGGGACAGGCATCCTACGAGCAGTACTTC	CASGLGQASYEQYF
TRBJ2-2	TRBV7-7	-	TRBD1	TGTGCCAGCAGCCCCCGGACAGGGGACACCGGGGAGCTGTTTTTT	CASSPRTGDTGELFF
TRBJ2-2	TRBV27	-	-	TGTGCCAGCACCTTACTAGCAGCCAGCACCGGGGAGCTGTTTTTT	CASTLLAASTGELFF
TRBJ1-2	TRBV28	once	-	TGTGCCAGCAGTGGGGGAGGGCAAGCGTATGGCTACACCTTC	CASSGGGQAYGYTF
TRBJ1-3	TRBV5-5	-	-	TGTGCCAGCAGCTTGTCCGCCTCCATACTTGGAAACACCATATATTTT	CASSLSASILGNTIYF
TRBJ2-2	TRBV9	-	-	TGTGCCAGCAGCGTAGAACGGTTGAACACCGGGGAGCTGTTTTTT	CASSVERLNTGELFF
TRBJ2-7	TRBV6-2/TRBV6-3	-	-	TGTGCCAGCAGTTACATGGCGGAGCTCCTATGGTACTTC	CASSYMAELLWYF
TRBJ1-1	TRBV15	-	TRBD1	TGTGCCACCAGCAGAGATCTCGGGACAGGGGACACTGAAGCTTTCTTT	CATSRDLGTGDTEAFF
TRBJ1-1	TRBV6-5	-	-	TGTGCCAGCAGTAGGATGAGGCAGAACGCTGAAGCTTTCTTT	CASSRMRQNAEAFF
TRBJ1-1	TRBV5-1	-	-	TGCGCCAGCAGCTTGGCTGGACAGATAAACACTGAAGCTTTCTTT	CASSLAGQINTEAFF
TRBJ1-6	TRBV2	few	TRBD1	TGTGCCAGCAGTGAACGGGGACAGGGGAATTCACCCCTCCACTTT	CASSERGQGNSPLHF
TRBJ2-5	TRBV9	-	TRBD1	TGTGCCAGCAGCGTAGGACAGGGCGTTCAAGAGACCCAGTACTTC	CASSVGQGVQETQYF
TRBJ1-2	TRBV7-3	-	-	TGTGCCAGCAGCCCTTCTTGGCAGGGAGGTGGCTACACCTTC	CASSPSWQGGGYTF
TRBJ2-3	TRBV27	-	TRBD2	TGTGCCAGCAGGGGGGATTCGGGGGGGCCGACAGATACGCAGTATTTT	CASRGDSGGPTDTQYF
TRBJ1-2	TRBV6-5	once	-	TGTGCCAGCAGGGTCTGGGACTGGGATGGCTACACCTTC	CASRVWDWDGYTF
TRBJ2-3	TRBV3-1/TRBV3-2	-	TRBD2	TGTGCCAGCAGCCAGAGGACGGGGGGTGGCACAGATACGCAGTATTTT	CASSQRTGGGTDTQYF
TRBJ1-2	TRBV30	-	TRBD1	TGTGCCTGGAGTGGCCGGGACAGCAACTATGGCTACACCTTC	CAWSGRDSNYGYTF
TRBJ1-2	TRBV18	-	-	TGTGCCAGCTCACCACCCGAGGGAGCCTATGGCTACACCTTC	CASSPPEGAYGYTF
TRBJ1-2	TRBV12-5	-	TRBD1	TGTGCTAGTGGTTCGATGGACAGGAGAGGGGGCTACACCTTC	CASGSMDRRGGYTF
TRBJ1-2	TRBV5-1	-	-	TGCGCCAGCAGCCCGGGGGGCCTCAATAGGGATGGCTACACCTTC	CASSPGGLNRDGYTF
TRBJ2-7	TRBV7-3	-	TRBD2	TGTGCCAGCAGCTCCACACCTAGCGGAACCCAGTACTTC	CASSSTPSGTQYF
TRBJ2-5	TRBV4-2	once	-	TGTGCCAGCAGCCAAGACGCAGGGCTCGCAGAGACCCAGTACTTC	CASSQDAGLAETQYF
TRBJ1-1	TRBV29-1	once	TRBD1	TGCAGCGCCTTGACAGGGGGAGGGAACACTGAAGCTTTCTTT	CSALTGGGNTEAFF
TRBJ1-6	TRBV10-3	-	-	TGTGCCATCAGTGCTTCTAGGTCCCATCCCCTCCACTTT	CAISASRSHPLHF
TRBJ2-1	TRBV4-3	-	TRBD2	TGCGCCAGCAGCCAAAACCCTAGCGGGGGGGCTGGGGAGCAGTTCTTC	CASSQNPSGGAGEQFF
TRBJ2-2	TRBV7-9	-	-	TGTGCCAGCAGCCTCGGGGACACCGGGGAGCTGTTTTTT	CASSLGDTGELFF
TRBJ1-1	TRBV19	few	-	TGTGCCAGTAGTATGGGGAACAGGGTTAACTCTGAAGCTTTCTTT	CASSMGNRVNSEAFF
TRBJ2-2	TRBV6-5	-	TRBD1	TGTGCCAGCAGTTCCCCGACAGGGGGCAACACCGGGGAGCTGTTTTTT	CASSSPTGGNTGELFF
TRBJ2-5	TRBV18	-	TRBD1	TGTGCCAGCTCACCTCTCGGGACAGAAGAGACCCAGTACTTC	CASSPLGTEETQYF
TRBJ1-2	TRBV6-2/TRBV6-3	-	-	TGTGCCAGCAGTTACCGGGGATCACATGGCTACACCTTC	CASSYRGSHGYTF
TRBJ2-7	TRBV5-1	-	-	TGCGCCAGCAGCTTCGGAACTAAATACGAGCAGTACTTC	CASSFGTKYEQYF
TRBJ2-2	TRBV7-9	-	TRBD1	TGTGCCAGCAGCCGGACAGGGGGAGGGGAGCTGTTTTTT	CASSRTGGGELFF
TRBJ1-5	TRBV6-5	-	TRBD1	TGTGCCAGCAGGGGACAGGGGTCCTCTACCTCCCAGCATTTT	CASRGQGSSTSQHF
TRBJ1-6	TRBV2	-	-	TGTGCCAGCAGTGAATTCTACAGCAGCTCCTATAATTCACCCCTCCACTTT	CASSEFYSSSYNSPLHF
TRBJ2-3	TRBV29-1	-	TRBD1	TGCAGCGTTGGAACCGGGACAGGGATAGCAGATACGCAGTATTTT	CSVGTGTGIADTQYF
TRBJ2-7	TRBV5-1	-	TRBD1	TGCGCCAGCAGCGCGAGAGGACAGGGATACGAGCAGTACTTC	CASSARGQGYEQYF
TRBJ1-2	TRBV6-2/TRBV6-3	once	TRBD1	TGTGCCAGCAGTTACACTCGTTCGACAGGGTGGAGTGATGGCTACACCTTC	CASSYTRSTGWSDGYTF
TRBJ1-4	TRBV7-2	-	-	TGTGCCAGCAGCTTAGGCGGGGGGCGTGAAGAAAAACTGTTTTTT	CASSLGGGREEKLFF
TRBJ2-7	TRBV27	-	TRBD1	TGTGCCAGCAGTTTAGCGGGACAGGGGGACGAGCAGTACTTC	CASSLAGQGDEQYF
TRBJ1-1	TRBV29-1	-	-	TGCAGCGTTGACGGGTTGGGACACGTGAACACTGAAGCTTTCTTT	CSVDGLGHVNTEAFF
TRBJ1-1	TRBV4-1	-	-	TGCGCCAGCAGCCAAGATGGGGCGAACACTGAAGCTTTCTTT	CASSQDGANTEAFF
TRBJ1-6	TRBV28	-	TRBD1	TGTGCCAGTCTATCTCCGGGACAGGGGAATAATTCACCCCTCCACTTT	CASLSPGQGNNSPLHF